This T cell receptor beta chain came from a study of T-cell reconstitution after alpha-beta-depleted transplantation in children. Only a few counts were recorded for this clonotype. Trimming removed 9 bases at V and 4 bases at J, with 15 bases between. Germline V CDR1 and CDR2: KGHDR, SFDVKD. This CDR3 is 14 amino acids long. Unique molecular identifiers were incorporated during preparation of the TCRbeta library. MiXCR was run by TCRdb on the PCR reads, yielding one entry per CDR3 protein. The data show some 490,000 distinct CDR3 sequences, about an eighth seen once. The V gene is TRBV24-1, the J gene TRBJ1-5; D is undetermined. This specimen consisted of PBMCs from the stem cell graft donor, obtained from the stem cell graft. This TCR derives from a human donor who donated a stem cell graft to a child with combined immunodeficiency. The CDR3 loop reads CATGPGAPNQPQHF. The CDR3 DNA reads TGTGCCACCGGCCCCGGCGCACCGAATCAGCCCCAGCATTTT.